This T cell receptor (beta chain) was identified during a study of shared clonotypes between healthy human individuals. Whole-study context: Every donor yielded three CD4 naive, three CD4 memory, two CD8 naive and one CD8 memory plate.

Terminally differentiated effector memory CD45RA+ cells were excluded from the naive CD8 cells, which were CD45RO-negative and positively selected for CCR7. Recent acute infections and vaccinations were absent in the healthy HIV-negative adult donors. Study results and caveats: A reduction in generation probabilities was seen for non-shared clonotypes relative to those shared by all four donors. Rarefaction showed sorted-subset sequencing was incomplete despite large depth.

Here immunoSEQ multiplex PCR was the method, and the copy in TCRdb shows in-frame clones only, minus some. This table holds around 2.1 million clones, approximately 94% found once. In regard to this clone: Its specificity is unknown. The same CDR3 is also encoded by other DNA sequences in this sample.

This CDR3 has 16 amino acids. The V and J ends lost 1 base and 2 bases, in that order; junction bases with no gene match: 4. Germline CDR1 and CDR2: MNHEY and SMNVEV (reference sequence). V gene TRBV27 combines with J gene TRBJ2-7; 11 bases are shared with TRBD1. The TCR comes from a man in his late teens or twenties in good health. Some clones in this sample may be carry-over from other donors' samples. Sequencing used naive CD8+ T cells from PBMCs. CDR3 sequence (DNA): TGTGCCAGCAGTTTATTACCGGGACAGGGGGCCTACGAGCAGTACTTC. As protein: CASSLLPGQGAYEQYF.